This T cell receptor (beta chain) was observed in a study of T cell responses to AZD1222 COVID-19 vaccine. This table comes from immunoSEQ multiplex PCR, and its TCRdb copy is limited to in-frame clones, with some not included. The data hold about 110,000 clones, with around 92% observed a single time. Findings and limits, study-wide: Targets within unmutated variant regions were reportedly found for nearly half of spike-specific TCRs. Of the AZD1222 recipients, only 5 to 7 were seropositive at baseline. Vaccine-associated CD4 TCRs spanned spike, dominant at 160-218 and 743-854.

Trimming removed 0 bases from V and 3 bases from J; junction bases left unmatched: 2. Germline V gene lookup returns CDR1 LGHDT and CDR2 YNNKEL (reference sequence). The CDR3 totals 16 residues. As to this clone: As yet, its antigen is unknown.

The TCR sequence derives from an adult in good health. The gene calls are TRBV3-1 (or the pseudogene TRBV3-2) and TRBJ2-1; the match to TRBD2 covers 10 bases. Sequencing used peripheral blood, obtained on day 0 of AZD1222 vaccination. The CDR3 sequence: CASSQERTSGYNEQFF. The CDR3 nucleotides are TGTGCCAGCAGCCAAGAAAGGACTAGCGGCTACAATGAGCAGTTCTTC.